This TCR beta chain was sequenced for a study of glioma-infiltrating T cells. General study results and limits: Gliomas, especially low-grade, showed above-expected tissue-blood divergence; non-neoplastic patients showed below. Very few CDR3 sequences were shared between tissue and blood.

Amplification of TCR alpha and beta CDR3 regions from RNA used iRepertoire nested multiplex PCR. Tissue mRNA or PBMC total RNA, 100-400 ng, went into one-step reverse transcription and amplification. TCRdb reanalysed the multiplex PCR reads using MiXCR and keeps one entry per CDR3 protein. This repertoire shows 150,000 to 200,000 distinct CDR3 sequences, about 47% found once; its top ten account for around 5.3%. Germline V gene sequence: CDR1 SEHNR, CDR2 FQNEAQ (reference sequence). V gave up 8 bases and J gave up 7 bases; unmatched junction bases: 5. This CDR3 has 13 residues. In this sample, this clonotype turned up many times. Its antigen is currently unknown.

The material sequenced was glioma tissue, nonneoplastic brain tissue, or PBMCs (not recorded which). J is TRBJ1-5 and V is TRBV7-9, with 10 nucleotides matching TRBD1. The receptor was isolated from a human donor with low-grade glioma or glioblastoma, undergoing nonglioma brain surgery, or in good health (not recorded which). CDR3 nucleotide sequence: TGTGCCAGCTCGGGACAGGGGAACCAGCCCCAGCATTTT. Protein: CASSGQGNQPQHF.